This is a list of T cell receptor beta chains from one sample in a study of CD8 T cells in Susac syndrome. TCRdb re-called the immunoSEQ multiplex PCR reads with MiXCR, one entry per CDR3 protein. The sample holds about 130,000 distinct CDR3 sequences; 85% to 95% are singletons and the top ten take approximately 0.29%. The specimen sequenced was CD8+ T cells from PBMCs. The receptors here all came from a human donor with multiple sclerosis. Each CDR3 is given with its conserved first and last residue. A D gene is named only where the DNA matches it firmly. Not every row has a clone size; where given, it reads once, few, many or a size class.

J gene | V gene | clone size | D gene | CDR3 protein | CDR3 DNA
TRBJ2-3 | TRBV5-1 | NA | NA | CASSNQRGPRTDLTDTQYF | TGCGCCAGCAGCAATCAAAGAGGGCCCAGGACAGACCTCACAGATACGCAGTATTTT
TRBJ2-3 | TRBV6-6 | NA | NA | CASTSDTQYF | TGTGCCAGCACGTCAGATACGCAGTATTTT
TRBJ1-3 | TRBV13 | once | NA | CASSLAQSRRLSGNTIYF | TGTGCCAGCAGCTTAGCCCAATCGCGGCGGCTCTCTGGAAACACCATATATTTT
TRBJ2-1 | TRBV7-9 | NA | NA | CASSPHHNEQFF | TGTGCCAGCAGCCCACACCACAATGAGCAGTTCTTC
TRBJ2-7 | TRBV5-1 | NA | TRBD1 | CASSGDRYSYEQYF | TGCGCCAGCAGCGGGGACAGGTATTCCTACGAGCAGTACTTC
TRBJ1-2 | TRBV5-1 | NA | NA | CASGSGGYDGYTF | TGCGCCAGCGGTTCGGGGGGGTACGACGGCTACACCTTC
TRBJ1-6 | TRBV11-2 | NA | NA | CASSLNGVGTRSPLHF | TGTGCCAGCAGCCTTAACGGGGTGGGCACGCGTTCACCCCTCCACTTT
TRBJ2-5 | TRBV7-6 | NA | NA | CASSKGGGETQYF | TGTGCCAGCAGCAAAGGGGGTGGGGAGACCCAGTACTTC
TRBJ1-1 | TRBV2 | NA | TRBD1 | CASRSTGAITEAFF | TGTGCCAGCAGATCGACAGGGGCTATCACTGAAGCTTTCTTT
TRBJ1-5 | TRBV27 | NA | TRBD1 | CASSLNRGLQPQHF | TGTGCCAGCAGTCTCAACAGGGGGCTTCAGCCCCAGCATTTT
TRBJ1-3 | TRBV27 | NA | NA | CASSLGTPGGNTIYF | TGTGCCAGCAGTTTAGGCACCCCGGGAGGAAACACCATATATTTT
TRBJ2-7 | TRBV20-1 | NA | NA | CSAREPDGSYEQYF | TGCAGTGCTAGAGAACCGGACGGATCCTACGAGCAGTACTTC
TRBJ1-2 | TRBV6-1 | NA | NA | CASSEDSWKGYTF | TGTGCCAGCAGTGAAGACAGCTGGAAAGGCTACACCTTC
TRBJ2-5 | TRBV9 | few | NA | CASSLSGSQETQYF | TGTGCCAGCAGTCTTTCGGGGTCACAAGAGACCCAGTACTTC
TRBJ1-2 | TRBV4-1 | NA | NA | CASSQVRLLYGYTF | TGCGCCAGCAGCCAAGTTCGGCTTCTGTATGGCTACACCTTC
TRBJ1-3 | TRBV13 | NA | TRBD1 | CASSLGLTGAGNTIYF | TGTGCCAGCAGCTTAGGCCTGACAGGGGCGGGAAACACCATATATTTT
TRBJ1-1 | TRBV29-1 | once | NA | CSAGEFGTEAFF | TGCAGCGCGGGGGAGTTCGGTACTGAAGCTTTCTTT
TRBJ2-3 | TRBV20-1 | NA | NA | CSAPAQWRGDTDTQYF | TGCAGTGCTCCCGCCCAATGGCGGGGTGACACAGATACGCAGTATTTT
TRBJ1-5 | TRBV7-2 | NA | TRBD1 | CASSLEGQGASQPQHF | TGTGCCAGCAGCTTAGAGGGACAGGGGGCCAGTCAGCCCCAGCATTTT
TRBJ2-1 | TRBV2 | NA | TRBD2 | CASSELAGAEEQFF | TGTGCCAGCAGTGAATTAGCGGGAGCCGAAGAGCAGTTCTTC
TRBJ2-7 | TRBV4-1 | NA | NA | CASSQVARDYEQYF | TGCGCCAGCAGCCAAGTGGCCAGGGACTACGAGCAGTACTTC
TRBJ2-2 | TRBV3-1 | NA | NA | CASSDDSLGANTGELFF | TGTGCCAGCAGCGACGACAGTTTGGGGGCGAACACCGGGGAGCTGTTTTTT
TRBJ1-6 | TRBV7-9 | NA | NA | CASREANSPLHF | TGTGCCAGCAGGGAGGCGAATTCACCCCTCCACTTT
TRBJ2-7 | TRBV4-1 | NA | NA | CASSQTPGSYEQYF | TGCGCCAGCAGCCAAACCCCTGGGTCCTACGAGCAGTACTTC
TRBJ2-5 | TRBV2 | NA | NA | CASSVQPGTRPEIQETQYF | TGTGCCAGCAGTGTGCAGCCGGGGACCAGACCTGAAATTCAAGAGACCCAGTACTTC
TRBJ1-1 | TRBV2 | once | NA | CASSESGRGSYEAFF | TGTGCCAGCAGTGAATCGGGGCGCGGATCGTACGAAGCTTTCTTT
TRBJ2-2 | TRBV11-2 | NA | NA | CASSFYGTLNTGELFF | TGTGCCAGCAGCTTTTACGGGACTCTTAACACCGGGGAGCTGTTTTTT
TRBJ2-7 | TRBV29-1 | NA | NA | CSVESGATYEQYF | TGCAGCGTTGAATCCGGGGCTACCTACGAGCAGTACTTC